The clone carrying this T cell receptor (beta chain) has at least ten counts. Its antigen remains unidentified. As TCR cDNA was made by 5'RACE template switching, a universal primer site and UMIs were added. TCRdb independently ran MiXCR on the 5' RACE reads; one entry per CDR3 protein. Of around 330,000 distinct CDR3 sequences in the sample, more than 3% were seen once. The data originate from a study of T cells after yellow fever vaccination. Trimming removed 3 bases at V and 5 bases at J, with 12 bases between. The CDR3 spans 14 residues. Study-level findings and limits: Clones that expanded after primary vaccination mostly reappeared after the booster (approximately 96% CD4, roughly 90% CD8). Across the CD4 and CD8 compartments, a small share of clonotypes was present in both.

This sequence originates from a young man who received the YFV17D yellow fever vaccine. The source was PBMCs, collected on the day of the yellow fever booster vaccination. The chain combines TRBV12-3 or TRBV12-4 with TRBJ2-3, with D possibly being TRBD2 (6 bases). The CDR3 sequence is CASSFQLGGDTQYF. For the CDR3, the DNA is TGTGCCAGCAGTTTTCAGCTGGGGGGAGATACGCAGTATTTT.